This T cell receptor beta chain was obtained from a study of cytomegalovirus exposure and HLA in healthy donors. Study-wide results and limits: Researchers reported in a later analysis that common viral pathogens appeared linked to several top clusters. The authors assumed roughly uniform sequencing depth across donors for presence/absence analyses.

The study ran its PCR with 60 Vbeta and 13 Jbeta primers. Sequenced by immunoSEQ multiplex PCR; TCRdb stores in-frame clones only, minus some. The sample carries 150,000 to 200,000 clones, roughly four fifths recorded once. V was cut by 6 bases and J by 4 bases, with 15 bases left in between. This CDR3 has 14 amino acids. The germline V gene has CDR1 MNHNY and CDR2 SVGAGI (reference sequence). This clone appeared a single time. Its cognate antigen is unknown. The V and J genes are TRBV6-6 and TRBJ1-1; D is perhaps TRBD1 (6 bases). This sequence originates from a male donor in good health and CMV-seronegative. The specimen was PBMCs. The CDR3 sequence is CASRDSRGSTEAFF. The CDR3 nucleotides read TGTGCCAGCAGGGACAGCAGAGGGAGCACTGAAGCTTTCTTT.